This T cell receptor (beta chain) was obtained from a study of blood T cell repertoires in COVID-19. Study-wide context: The study drew acute and convalescent COVID-19 samples from the United States, Italy and Spain. PBMCs, B-cell-depleted T cells, or T cells were the source of the cDNA or gDNA that made up the material.

Authors' analysis steps: Amplifying reference gene primers gave estimates of nucleated cell counts. This table comes from immunoSEQ multiplex PCR, and its TCRdb copy is limited to in-frame clones, with some not included. The D gene and trimming were derived from the DNA, and the V and J assignments and clone size from that table. The table shows 100,000 or so clones, with roughly 80% occurring only once. Germline V gene data show CDR1 as PRHDT and CDR2 as FYEKMQ (reference sequence). The CDR3 is 12 residues long. Trimming shortened V by 5 bases and J by 6 bases, and 5 bases separated the two germline ends.

Sequences were obtained from peripheral blood. This rearrangement joins TRBV13 to TRBJ1-6; D gene uncertain. The TCR originated in a woman between 65 and 79 years old with acute or convalescent COVID-19. CDR3 coding DNA: TGTGCCAGCAGCAAACTTAATTCACCCCTCCACTTT. It translates to CASSKLNSPLHF.